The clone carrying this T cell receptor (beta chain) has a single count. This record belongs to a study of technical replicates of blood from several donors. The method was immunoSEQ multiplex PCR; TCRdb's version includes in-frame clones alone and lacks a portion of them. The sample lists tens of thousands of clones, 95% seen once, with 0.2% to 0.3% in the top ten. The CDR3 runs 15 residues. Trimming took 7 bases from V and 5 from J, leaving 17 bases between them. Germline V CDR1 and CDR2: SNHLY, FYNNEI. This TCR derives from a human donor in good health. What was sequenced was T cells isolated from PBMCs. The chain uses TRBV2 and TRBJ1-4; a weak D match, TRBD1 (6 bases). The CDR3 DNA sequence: TGTGCCAGCACCTTAATGGACAGCTCCAATGAAAAACTGTTTTTT. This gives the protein CASTLMDSSNEKLFF.